These 20 T cell receptor beta chains came from one sample sequenced in a study of T cell responses to AZD1222 COVID-19 vaccine. Data came from immunoSEQ multiplex PCR; TCRdb stores just in-frame clones and leaves some out. The sample holds over 150,000 clones, less than 95% seen once. The material sequenced was peripheral blood, taken on day 0 of AZD1222 vaccination. These receptors all come from an adult in good health.

The rearrangement uses TRBV21-1 and TRBJ2-7; the D call in the table, TRBD2, was not verified against the DNA. TRBV21-1 has pseudogene status. The CDR3 length is 17 residues. DNA of the CDR3: TGTGCCAGCAGCAGGGGAGAGACTAGCGGAGGTTCCTACGAGCAGTACTTC. Translating it yields CASSRGETSGGSYEQYF.

V and J are TRBV7-2 and TRBJ2-3, with D possibly being TRBD2 (5 bases). This CDR3 contains 14 residues. Trimming removed 5 bases from V and 4 bases from J, with 13 bases in between. Germline-derived CDR1 and CDR2 are SGHTA and FQGNSA. The CDR3 nucleotides are TGTGCCAGCAGCCCCCTCCGGGGTGCAGATACGCAGTATTTT. Amino acids: CASSPLRGADTQYF.

The CDR3 nucleotides are TGTGCCAGTAGTATGGGACTAGCGGGGGGGCCGGAGACCCAGTACTTC. Its translation: CASSMGLAGGPETQYF. V gene TRBV19 combines with J gene TRBJ2-5; 16 bases align to TRBD2. There are 16 residues in the CDR3. The germline V gene encodes CDR1 LNHDA and CDR2 SQIVND (reference sequence). With 3 bases clipped from V and 5 bases from J, the junction kept 3 bases outside the gene matches.

DNA for the CDR3: TGTGCCAGCAGTTACTCGACTTCGCAAAATGAGCAGTTCTTC. It yields the protein CASSYSTSQNEQFF. The J gene is TRBJ2-1, the V gene TRBV6-2 or TRBV6-3, with no clear D. Germline lookup yields CDR1 MNHEY and CDR2 SVGEGT. There are 14 residues in the CDR3. Deletions cut 0 bases from V and 7 bases from J, with 10 bases between.

V and J are TRBV7-3 and TRBJ2-1; TRBD2 aligns across 10 bases. The J segment lost 6 bases and the V segment lost 4 bases, leaving 9 bases of the junction unmatched. CDR1 and CDR2 from the germline V gene are SGHTA and FQGTGA. The CDR3 loop spans 16 amino acids. CDR3 coding DNA: TGTGCCAGCAGCTCCTACAAGCGGGGGGGCCTCAATGAGCAGTTCTTC. The encoded protein is CASSSYKRGGLNEQFF.

The chain links TRBV5-4 to TRBJ2-3, with 8 bases that match TRBD2. CDR3 length equals 16 residues. The trim removed 8 bases at V and 0 bases at J, leaving 11 bases unmatched. Germline CDR1 reads SGHNT; CDR2 reads YYREEE (reference sequence). This CDR3 is CASRRGGPASTDTQYF. The DNA for the CDR3 is TGTGCCAGTCGCCGGGGGGGGCCAGCTAGCACAGATACGCAGTATTTT.

The chain carries TRBV19 and TRBJ2-7; D perhaps matches TRBD2 (6 bases). The length of the CDR3 is 14 residues. V gave up 4 bases and J gave up 3 bases, with 13 bases separating them. Germline V gene data show CDR1 as LNHDA and CDR2 as SQIVND (reference sequence). CDR3 region: CASSSRWGDYEQYF. The CDR3 nucleotides are TGTGCCAGTAGTAGTCGTTGGGGGGACTACGAGCAGTACTTC.

This clone was detected only a few times. V and J are TRBV2 and TRBJ1-5, with D unresolved. With 1 base removed from V and 4 bases from J, the gap between germline ends came to 8 bases. The CDR3 runs 14 residues. The germline gives CDR1 SNHLY, CDR2 FYNNEI. The CDR3 is CASSEGNQNQPQHF. CDR3 bases: TGTGCCAGCAGTGAAGGGAATCAAAATCAGCCCCAGCATTTT.

The genes are TRBV14 and TRBJ1-1, with D unresolved. With 2 bases removed from V and 0 bases from J, the gap between germline ends came to 16 bases. Germline V lookup: CDR1 SGHDN, CDR2 FVKESK. This CDR3 has 17 amino acids. CDR3 DNA sequence: TGTGCCAGCAGCCAACGCGGGCCCGGCCCCTTGAACACTGAAGCTTTCTTT. Translated: CASSQRGPGPLNTEAFF.

CDR3 in DNA: TGTGCCAGCAGCCCCCGGGGAGCCTCTGGGGCCAACGTCCTGACTTTC. Amino acids: CASSPRGASGANVLTF. V is TRBV7-2 and J is TRBJ2-6; TRBD2 might be the D (5 bases). Per the germline V gene, CDR1 is SGHTA and CDR2 is FQGNSA. The CDR3 has 16 amino acids. V was trimmed by 5 bases and J by 0 bases, leaving 11 bases between them.

The V and J genes are TRBV6-5 and TRBJ1-2; weak D call: TRBD1 (5 bases). CDR1 and CDR2 (germline): MNHEY, SVGAGI. This CDR3 has 12 amino acids. Trimming stripped 7 bases from V and 8 bases from J, with 14 bases between. The CDR3 bases are TGTGCCAGCACCGAAGGGACGTACGGCTACACCTTC. Its translation is CASTEGTYGYTF.

This chain links TRBV5-1 with TRBJ2-1; 10 bases align to TRBD2. Losses at the gene ends were 4 bases for V and 0 bases for J; bases not matched to a gene: 7. From germline, CDR1 is SGHRS and CDR2 YFSETQ. This CDR3 is 17 amino acids long. The CDR3 loop is CASSVRLAGSSYNEQFF. The DNA of the CDR3 is TGCGCCAGCAGCGTCCGACTAGCGGGTAGCTCCTACAATGAGCAGTTCTTC.

This chain joins TRBV7-2 and TRBJ1-2; 8 bases line up with TRBD1. V shed 5 bases, J shed 2 bases, and the junction held 7 bases outside the gene matches. Germline V lookup: CDR1 SGHTA, CDR2 FQGNSA. This CDR3 has 15 residues. CDR3 protein: CASSLSRQGNYGYTF. The CDR3 DNA reads as TGTGCCAGCAGCCTCTCCAGACAGGGGAACTATGGCTACACCTTC.

The V call is TRBV12-3 or TRBV12-4, the J call TRBJ1-1; D remains unclear. V gave up 4 bases and J gave up 1 base, with 4 bases separating them. CDR3 length equals 12 residues. The CDR3 sequence is CASSSENTEAFF. In DNA, the CDR3 is TGTGCCAGCAGTTCGGAGAACACTGAAGCTTTCTTT.

The gene calls are TRBV19 and TRBJ1-3; TRBD1 aligns across 9 bases. This CDR3 has 15 residues. Germline lookup yields CDR1 LNHDA and CDR2 SQIVND (reference sequence). V was clipped by 5 bases and J by 4 bases; unmatched bases: 6. DNA of the CDR3: TGTGCCAGTAGTTCAACAGGGGGCCAAGGAAACACCATATATTTT. Translation: CASSSTGGQGNTIYF.

This clone was seen a handful of times. The genes are TRBV3-1 (or the pseudogene TRBV3-2) and TRBJ1-2; D is ambiguous. V lost 1 base to trimming and J lost 8 bases, with 11 bases between them. Looked up from germline, CDR1 is LGHDT and CDR2 is YNNKEL (reference sequence). This CDR3 is 13 amino acids long. The CDR3 loop is CASSQASGGGYTF. The DNA of the CDR3 is TGTGCCAGCAGCCAAGCGTCCGGAGGGGGCTACACCTTC.

This chain's CDR3 is CASRPGQGIWHEQFF. CDR3 DNA sequence: TGCGCCAGCAGGCCGGGACAGGGTATCTGGCATGAGCAGTTCTTC. V is TRBV10-1 and J is TRBJ2-1; 9 bases are a match to TRBD1. The CDR3 covers 15 residues. Per germline, CDR1 WNHNN and CDR2 SYGVQD (reference sequence). J gave up 8 bases and V 6 bases, and 11 bases lay outside the gene matches.

At least ten counts were recorded for this clone. This rearrangement joins TRBV12-5 to TRBJ1-2; maybe TRBD1 (6 bases). V was cut by 7 bases and J by 8 bases, with 14 bases left in between. Germline CDR1 LGHNT, CDR2 FRNRAP. The CDR3 has 12 amino acids. The CDR3 spells CASARGASGYTF. Here the CDR3 DNA reads TGTGCTAGTGCTAGGGGGGCCTCCGGCTACACCTTC.

The chain uses TRBV2 and TRBJ1-6; D unresolved. This CDR3 contains 11 residues. V was shortened by 4 bases and J by 6 bases, with 1 base between the two germline ends. Per the germline V gene, CDR1 is SNHLY and CDR2 is FYNNEI. The CDR3 region is CASSANSPLHF. In nucleotides, the CDR3 is TGTGCCAGCAGTGCTAATTCACCCCTCCACTTT.

The chain employs TRBV18 and TRBJ1-2; TRBD1 aligns across 8 bases. This CDR3 comprises 15 residues. CDR1 and CDR2 (germline): KGHSH, LQKENI. V gave up 6 bases and J gave up 0 bases; unmatched junction bases: 6. This CDR3 is CASSQDRGANYGYTF. For the CDR3, the DNA is TGTGCCAGCTCCCAAGACAGGGGAGCTAACTATGGCTACACCTTC. The full variable domain, its missing parts supplied by reference TRBV18 and TRBJ1-2, is NAGVMQNPRHLVRRRGQEARLRCSPMKGHSHVYWYRQLPEEGLKFMVYLQKENIIDESGMPKERFSAEFPKEGPSILRIQQVVRGDSAAYFCASSQDRGANYGYTFGSGTRLTVV.